The 21 T cell receptor beta chains given below trace back to one sample, sequenced in a study of T-cell memory formation after mild COVID-19. Each CDR3 protein gets one entry after TCRdb re-called the 5' RACE reads with MiXCR. Of 400,000 to 550,000 distinct CDR3 sequences in the sample, around 27% were seen once. Sequenced sample: PBMCs or a T cell subset sorted from them (not recorded which). These receptors were obtained from an adult woman who had mild COVID-19 (a few samples of this study predate the infection). Cell type and time point are not known.

At least ten counts were recorded for this clonotype. V and J are TRBV20-1 and TRBJ1-1; D is undetermined. The V gene's germline CDR1 is DFQATT and CDR2 SNEGSKA (reference sequence). The CDR3 covers 15 residues. Trimming cost V 0 bases and J 1 base, with 12 bases left between them. The DNA of the CDR3 is TGCAGTGCTAGAGATCCGCGGCAGCCGAACACTGAAGCTTTCTTT. Its translation: CSARDPRQPNTEAFF.

The chain uses TRBV27 and TRBJ1-1, with D maybe TRBD1 (5 bases). Germline V gene sequence: CDR1 MNHEY, CDR2 SMNVEV (reference sequence). V gave up 6 bases and J gave up 4 bases, with 18 bases separating them. CDR3 length: 15 amino acids. The CDR3 spells CASRPGVDRSTEAFF. DNA of the CDR3: TGTGCCAGCAGGCCTGGGGTCGACAGAAGCACTGAAGCTTTCTTT.

The J gene is TRBJ2-7, the V gene TRBV18; weak D call: TRBD2 (5 bases). Germline assignment: CDR1 KGHSH and CDR2 LQKENI. CDR3 size: 15 residues. Trimming pared 0 bases from V and 2 bases from J, leaving 11 bases between. CDR3 in amino acids: CASSPPGPGTYEQYF. In DNA form, the CDR3 reads TGTGCCAGCTCACCACCTGGGCCGGGGACCTACGAGCAGTACTTC. Full variable domain (missing parts from reference TRBV18 and TRBJ2-7): NAGVMQNPRHLVRRRGQEARLRCSPMKGHSHVYWYRQLPEEGLKFMVYLQKENIIDESGMPKERFSAEFPKEGPSILRIQQVVRGDSAAYFCASSPPGPGTYEQYFGPGTRLTVT.

This clonotype appeared a few times. The chain employs TRBV20-1 and TRBJ2-1; D not resolved. The V and J ends lost 3 bases and 0 bases respectively, with 18 bases between them. Germline V gene data show CDR1 as DFQATT and CDR2 as SNEGSKA (reference sequence). This CDR3 is built from 17 residues. CDR3 amino acids: CSASPQSIGLSYNEQFF. Here the CDR3 DNA reads TGCAGTGCTAGTCCCCAATCCATTGGGCTCTCCTACAATGAGCAGTTCTTC.

This clonotype was seen ten or more times. The V call is TRBV24-1, the J call TRBJ2-2; TRBD1 matches at 9 bases. The CDR3 is made up of 18 amino acids. The V gene's germline CDR1 is KGHDR and CDR2 SFDVKD. V dropped 4 bases and J dropped 4; count of bases not matched to a gene: 12. DNA of the CDR3: TGTGCCACCAGTGACAGATACTACGGGACAGGGACCACCGGGGAGCTGTTTTTT. Residues: CATSDRYYGTGTTGELFF.

This clonotype was detected only a few times. CDR3 nucleotides: TGTGCCACCAGTGAGCAAACTAGCGGGAGGACCACAGATACGCAGTATTTT. It is translated as CATSEQTSGRTTDTQYF. The chain recombines TRBV24-1 with TRBJ2-3; 12 bases are a match to TRBD2. Germline V gene data show CDR1 as KGHDR and CDR2 as SFDVKD. The length of the CDR3 is 17 residues. V lost 4 bases and J lost 2; bases outside the gene matches: 6.

A few counts support this clonotype. The chain has TRBV7-9 and TRBJ1-2; the D is unclear. This CDR3 is 12 amino acids long. V was trimmed by 6 bases and J by 0 bases, leaving 5 bases between them. The germline gives CDR1 SEHNR, CDR2 FQNEAQ (reference sequence). The CDR3 nucleotides are TGTGCCAGCAGGGAGTCTAACTATGGCTACACCTTC. Amino acid sequence: CASRESNYGYTF.

The table lists this clonotype with a few counts. The chain uses TRBV5-6 and TRBJ1-5; no reliable D call. CDR1 and CDR2 (germline): SGHDT, YYEEEE. This CDR3 comprises 14 residues. V dropped 2 bases and J dropped 3 bases, with 9 bases sitting between them. CDR3 sequence: CASSFTGYNQPQHF. CDR3 bases: TGTGCCAGCAGCTTCACGGGTTACAATCAGCCCCAGCATTTT.

This chain joins TRBV6-2 or TRBV6-3 and TRBJ2-1, with 13 bases matching TRBD2. V was pared by 6 bases and J by 8 bases, with 7 bases of the junction left unmatched. The CDR3 contains 15 residues. CDR1 MNHEY and CDR2 SVGEGT come from the germline V gene. The CDR3 spells CASRAGLAGVHEQFF. DNA for the CDR3: TGTGCCAGCAGAGCCGGACTAGCGGGAGTCCATGAGCAGTTCTTC.

The V call is TRBV30, the J call TRBJ2-1, with 10 positions matching TRBD2. In germline, CDR1 is GTSNPN, CDR2 SVGIG (reference sequence). V lost 0 bases, J lost 5 bases, and 7 bases stayed unmatched. The CDR3 sequence is 16 residues long. The DNA of the CDR3 is TGTGCCTGGAGTGTAAGACAAGCGGGAGGGAACAATGAGCAGTTCTTC. It specifies CAWSVRQAGGNNEQFF.

The gene calls are TRBV7-9 and TRBJ1-2, with 9 bases fitting TRBD1. With 5 bases clipped from V and 0 bases from J, the junction kept 7 bases outside the gene matches. The CDR3 contains 16 residues. Germline lookup yields CDR1 SEHNR and CDR2 FQNEAQ (reference sequence). CDR3 nucleotide sequence: TGTGCCAGCAGCGTCCCGGGACAGGGAGCTAACTATGGCTACACCTTC. Translated, it gives CASSVPGQGANYGYTF.

This clonotype was observed a few times. The rearrangement joins TRBV6-1 to TRBJ1-4; no reliable D call. CDR3 length: 12 amino acids. Between the trimmed V and J ends, which lost 6 bases and 6 bases, there was a span of 8 bases. Germline V lookup: CDR1 MNHNS, CDR2 SASEGT. The CDR3 reads CASSPMDEKLFF. The CDR3 bases are TGTGCCAGCAGCCCGATGGATGAAAAACTGTTTTTT.

This clonotype occurred a few times. V gene TRBV5-1 combines with J gene TRBJ2-5, with 12 bases matching TRBD2. Germline loops: CDR1 SGHRS, CDR2 YFSETQ. The CDR3 loop spans 16 amino acids. V lost 4 bases, J lost 4 bases, and 8 bases stayed unmatched. The DNA for the CDR3 is TGCGCCAGCAGCCCCGGACTAGCGGGGAACCGAGAGACCCAGTACTTC. It is translated as CASSPGLAGNRETQYF.

This clonotype has only a few counts. The CDR3 loop is CASSLAMGYTF. The CDR3 bases are TGTGCCAGCAGTTTGGCGATGGGCTACACCTTC. J is TRBJ1-2 and V is TRBV12-3 or TRBV12-4, with D uncertain. The CDR3 is made up of 11 amino acids. Deletions cut 3 bases from V and 8 bases from J, with 7 bases between.

The chain employs TRBV5-6 and TRBJ2-5; D is tentatively TRBD1 or TRBD2 (5 bases each). Trimming left V 2 bases short and J 3 bases short, with 11 bases between. The CDR3 has 14 amino acids. In germline, CDR1 is SGHDT, CDR2 YYEEEE. CDR3 amino acids: CASSFLGVKETQYF. DNA for the CDR3: TGTGCCAGCAGCTTTCTGGGGGTTAAAGAGACCCAGTACTTC.

The V gene is TRBV6-5, the J gene TRBJ2-7; 7 positions match TRBD1. Germline CDR1 is MNHEY and CDR2 is SVGAGI. This CDR3 is 17 amino acids long. The V segment lost 0 bases and the J segment 2 bases; nucleotides outside the gene matches: 10. The CDR3, as DNA: TGTGCCAGCAGTTACTCGAGTTTTGGGGACAGTCCCTACGAGCAGTACTTC. Translated: CASSYSSFGDSPYEQYF.

The genes are TRBV11-2 and TRBJ2-5; tentatively, D is TRBD2 (5 bases). V lost 0 bases, J lost 7 bases, and 9 bases lay in between. Germline V lookup: CDR1 SGHAT, CDR2 FQNNGV. This CDR3 is built from 13 residues. The CDR3 nucleotides read TGTGCCAGCAGCTTAGAAAACAGCGGGACCCAGTACTTC. This encodes CASSLENSGTQYF. Complete variable domain (other parts from reference TRBV11-2 and TRBJ2-5): EAGVAQSPRYKIIEKRQSVAFWCNPISGHATLYWYQQILGQGPKLLIQFQNNGVVDDSQLPKDRFSAERLKGVDSTLKIQPAKLEDSAVYLCASSLENSGTQYFGPGTRLLVL.

This clonotype was found many times. The rearrangement uses TRBV6-6 and TRBJ1-4; 7 bases align to TRBD1. The CDR3 is made up of 15 amino acids. Germline CDR1 and CDR2: MNHNY and SVGAGI (reference sequence). V lost 6 bases to trimming and J lost 7 bases; unmatched junction nucleotides: 11. The CDR3 protein is CASRPRQGRVEKLFF. The CDR3 bases are TGTGCCAGCAGACCCCGACAGGGTCGGGTTGAAAAACTGTTTTTT.

This chain uses TRBV5-4 with TRBJ2-7; D is ambiguous. CDR1 SGHNT and CDR2 YYREEE come from the germline V gene (reference sequence). The CDR3 is made up of 14 amino acids. With 0 bases removed from V and 2 bases from J, the gap between germline ends came to 9 bases. The CDR3 bases are TGTGCCAGCAGCTTGGATGCAGGCCCCTACGAGCAGTACTTC. Translation gives CASSLDAGPYEQYF.

The J gene is TRBJ2-7, the V gene TRBV7-9; 9 bases agree with TRBD1. The length of the CDR3 is 18 residues. Germline trimming cut 4 bases from V and 3 bases from J; bases unmatched to any gene: 16. Germline lookup yields CDR1 SEHNR and CDR2 FQNEAQ (reference sequence). The CDR3 spells CASSSDRGFRTGDYEQYF. Here the CDR3 DNA reads TGTGCCAGCAGCTCCGATCGTGGTTTTCGGACAGGGGACTACGAGCAGTACTTC.

This clonotype occurred a few times. This chain's CDR3 is CASGGNLGQRRTDTQYF. The DNA of the CDR3 is TGTGCCAGCGGGGGTAACCTGGGACAGCGTCGCACAGATACGCAGTATTTT. The gene calls are TRBV7-8 and TRBJ2-3, with TRBD1 identical over 7 bases. This CDR3 comprises 17 residues. V shed 8 bases and J 1 base; nucleotides not matched to a gene: 15. Germline-derived CDR1 and CDR2 are SGHVS and FQNEAQ.